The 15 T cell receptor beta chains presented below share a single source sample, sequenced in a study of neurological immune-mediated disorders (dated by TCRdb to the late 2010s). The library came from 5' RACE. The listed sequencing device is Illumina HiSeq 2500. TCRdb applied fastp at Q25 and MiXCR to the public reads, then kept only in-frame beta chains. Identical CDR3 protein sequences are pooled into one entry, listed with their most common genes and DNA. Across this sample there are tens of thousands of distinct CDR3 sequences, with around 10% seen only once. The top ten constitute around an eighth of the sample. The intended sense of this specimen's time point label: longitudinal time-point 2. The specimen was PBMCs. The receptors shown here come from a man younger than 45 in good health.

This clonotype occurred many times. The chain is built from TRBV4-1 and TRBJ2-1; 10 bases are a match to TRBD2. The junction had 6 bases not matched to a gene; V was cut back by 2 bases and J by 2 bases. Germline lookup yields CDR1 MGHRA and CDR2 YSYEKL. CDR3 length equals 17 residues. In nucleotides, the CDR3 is TGCGCCAGCAGCCAAAGCCGGACTAGCGGAGCCTACAATGAGCAGTTCTTC. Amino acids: CASSQSRTSGAYNEQFF.

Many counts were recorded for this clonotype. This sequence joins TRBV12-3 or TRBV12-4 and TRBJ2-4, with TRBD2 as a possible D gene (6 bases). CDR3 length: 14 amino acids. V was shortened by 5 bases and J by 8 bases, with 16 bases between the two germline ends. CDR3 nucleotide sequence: TGTGCCAGCAGTGGCTACCCCCCGGGAGACATTCAGTACTTC. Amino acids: CASSGYPPGDIQYF.

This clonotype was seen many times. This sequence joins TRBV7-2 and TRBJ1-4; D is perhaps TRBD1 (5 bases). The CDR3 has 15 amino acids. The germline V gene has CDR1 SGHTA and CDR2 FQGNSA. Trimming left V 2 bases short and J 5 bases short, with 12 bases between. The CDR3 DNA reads TGTGCCAGCAGCTTACGGACAAGACCCAATGAAAAACTGTTTTTT. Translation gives CASSLRTRPNEKLFF.

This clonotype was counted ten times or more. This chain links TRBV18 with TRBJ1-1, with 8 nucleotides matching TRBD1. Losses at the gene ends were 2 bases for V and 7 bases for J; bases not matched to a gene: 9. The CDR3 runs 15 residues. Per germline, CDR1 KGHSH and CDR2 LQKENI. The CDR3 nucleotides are TGTGCCAGCTCACCAACCCCGGGACAGGAGCTTGAAGCTTTCTTT. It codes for CASSPTPGQELEAFF.

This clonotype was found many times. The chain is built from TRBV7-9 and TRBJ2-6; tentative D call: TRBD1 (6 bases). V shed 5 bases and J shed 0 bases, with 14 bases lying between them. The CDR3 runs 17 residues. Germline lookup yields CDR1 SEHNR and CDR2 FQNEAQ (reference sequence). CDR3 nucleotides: TGTGCCAGCAGCCCGGGACAACTATTCTCTGGGGCCAACGTCCTGACTTTC. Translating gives CASSPGQLFSGANVLTF.

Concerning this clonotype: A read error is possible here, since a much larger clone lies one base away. The CDR3 is CAVRGDGNTEDFF. The CDR3 bases are TGTGCCGTCCGGGGGGACGGGAACACTGAAGATTTCTTT. The chain employs TRBV10-3 and TRBJ1-1; TRBD1 is a possible D gene (5 bases). There are 13 residues in the CDR3. Germline V gene data show CDR1 as ENHRY and CDR2 as SYGVKD.

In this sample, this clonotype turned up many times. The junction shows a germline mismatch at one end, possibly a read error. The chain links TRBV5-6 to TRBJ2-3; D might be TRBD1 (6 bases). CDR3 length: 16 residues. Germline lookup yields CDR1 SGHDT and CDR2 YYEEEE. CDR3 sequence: CTSSLWDTASTDTQYF. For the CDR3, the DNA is TGTACCAGCAGCTTGTGGGACACGGCTAGCACAGATACGCAGTATTTT.

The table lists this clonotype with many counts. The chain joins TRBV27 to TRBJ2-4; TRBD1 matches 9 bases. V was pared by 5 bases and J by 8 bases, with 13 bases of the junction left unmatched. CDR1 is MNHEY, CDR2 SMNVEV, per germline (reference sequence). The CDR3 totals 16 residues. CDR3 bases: TGTGCCAGCAGTATTCCTCGGACAGGGGTTTACTACATTCAGTACTTC. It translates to CASSIPRTGVYYIQYF.

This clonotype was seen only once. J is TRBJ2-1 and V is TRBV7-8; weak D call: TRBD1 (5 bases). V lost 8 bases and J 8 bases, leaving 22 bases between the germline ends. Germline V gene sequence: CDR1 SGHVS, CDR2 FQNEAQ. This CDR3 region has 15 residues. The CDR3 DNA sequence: TGTGCCAGCCCATACACCGTGGGGCCTAGTGATGAGCAGTTCTTC. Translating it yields CASPYTVGPSDEQFF. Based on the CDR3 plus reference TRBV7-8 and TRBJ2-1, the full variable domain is GAGVSQSPRYKVAKRGQDVALRCDPISGHVSLFWYQQALGQGPEFLTYFQNEAQLDKSGLPSDRFFAERPEGSVSTLKIQRTQQEDSAVYLCASPYTVGPSDEQFFGPGTRLTVL.

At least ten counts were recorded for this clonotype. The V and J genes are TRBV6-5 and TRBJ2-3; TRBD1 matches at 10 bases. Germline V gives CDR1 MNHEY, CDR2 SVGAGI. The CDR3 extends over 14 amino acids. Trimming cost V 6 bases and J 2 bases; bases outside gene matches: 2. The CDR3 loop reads CASRTGGYTDTQYF. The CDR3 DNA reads TGTGCCAGCAGGACAGGGGGCTACACAGATACGCAGTATTTT.

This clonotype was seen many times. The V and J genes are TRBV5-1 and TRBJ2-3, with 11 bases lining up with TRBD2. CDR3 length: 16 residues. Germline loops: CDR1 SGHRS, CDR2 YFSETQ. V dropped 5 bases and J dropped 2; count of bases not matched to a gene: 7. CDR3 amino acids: CASSRGTSGYTDTQYF. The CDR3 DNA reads TGCGCCAGCAGTCGCGGGACTAGCGGCTACACAGATACGCAGTATTTT. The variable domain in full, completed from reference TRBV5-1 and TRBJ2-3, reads KAGVTQTPRYLIKTRGQQVTLSCSPISGHRSVSWYQQTPGQGLQFLFEYFSETQRNKGNFPGRFSGRQFSNSRSEMNVSTLELGDSALYLCASSRGTSGYTDTQYFGPGTRLTVL.

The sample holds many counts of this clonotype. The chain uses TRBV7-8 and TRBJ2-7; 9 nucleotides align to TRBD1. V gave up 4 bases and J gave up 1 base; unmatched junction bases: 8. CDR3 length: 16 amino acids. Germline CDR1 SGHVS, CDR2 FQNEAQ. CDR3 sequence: CASSSKTGTGSYEQYF. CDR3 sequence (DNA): TGTGCCAGCAGCTCAAAGACCGGGACAGGGTCCTACGAGCAGTACTTC.

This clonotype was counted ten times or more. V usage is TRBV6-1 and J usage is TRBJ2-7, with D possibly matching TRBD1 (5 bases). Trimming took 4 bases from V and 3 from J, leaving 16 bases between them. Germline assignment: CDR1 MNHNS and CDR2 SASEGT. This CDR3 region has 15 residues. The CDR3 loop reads CASSATVETLYEQYF. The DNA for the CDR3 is TGTGCCAGCAGTGCGACAGTGGAGACCCTCTACGAGCAGTACTTC.

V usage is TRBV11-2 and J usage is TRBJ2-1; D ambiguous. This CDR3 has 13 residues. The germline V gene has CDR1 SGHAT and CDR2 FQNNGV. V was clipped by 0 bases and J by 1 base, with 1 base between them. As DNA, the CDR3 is TGTGCCAGCAGCTTAGAGTCCTACAATGAGCAGTTCTTC. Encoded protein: CASSLESYNEQFF.

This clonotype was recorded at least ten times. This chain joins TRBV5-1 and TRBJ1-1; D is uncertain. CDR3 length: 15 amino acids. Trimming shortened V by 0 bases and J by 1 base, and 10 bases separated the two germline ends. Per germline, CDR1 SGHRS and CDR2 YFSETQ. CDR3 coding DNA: TGCGCCAGCAGCTTGGACCCGACACCGAACACTGAAGCTTTCTTT. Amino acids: CASSLDPTPNTEAFF.